This T cell receptor beta chain stems from a study of technical replicates of blood from a handful of donors. Profiled with immunoSEQ multiplex PCR; TCRdb holds only in-frame clones, not every one. This table has about 88,000 clones, 85% to 95% appearing once. The length of the CDR3 is 19 residues. Trimming at V came to 5 bases and at J to 3 bases, leaving 12 bases not matched to a gene. Looked up from germline, CDR1 is SGHAT and CDR2 is FQNNGV. The sequence derives from a human donor in good health. This chain links TRBV11-2 with TRBJ2-3; 15 bases match TRBD2. The sample consisted of T cells isolated from PBMCs. As DNA, the CDR3 is TGTGCCAGCAGCCGGACCGGGACTAGCGGGAGGCTGGCGACAGATACGCAGTATTTT. It translates to CASSRTGTSGRLATDTQYF.